The rows below give T cell receptor beta chains drawn from one sample of a study of lymphopenia after photon versus proton radiotherapy. TCRdb's copy holds only in-frame clones and misses some; the assay was immunoSEQ multiplex PCR. Of around 29,000 clones in the sample, over 85% were seen once. The specimen was peripheral blood, collected from a patient treated with photon-based radiotherapy. The receptors were sampled from a woman between 45 and 65 years old with cholangiocarcinoma. Both conserved end residues are part of each CDR3. Each record gives: D gene, clone size, V gene, J gene, CDR3 protein, CDR3 DNA. The D gene is left open where the match is weak. Only part of the rows carry a size: once, few, many, or a class if the clone is expanded.

>NA|NA|TRBV7-9|TRBJ2-7
CASSLRDFYEQYF
TGTGCCAGCAGCTTAAGGGATTTCTACGAGCAGTACTTC
>NA|NA|TRBV6-1|TRBJ2-2
CASSHGGNTGELFF
TGTGCCAGCAGTCACGGGGGGAACACCGGGGAGCTGTTTTTT
>NA|few|TRBV6-5|TRBJ1-2
CASRPPDSRNGYTF
TGTGCCAGCAGACCCCCGGACTCCCGGAATGGCTACACCTTC
>NA|NA|TRBV4-1|TRBJ2-2
CASSQRPSRPGELFF
TGCGCCAGCAGCCAGAGACCGTCAAGGCCGGGGGAGCTGTTTTTT
>NA|once|TRBV29-1|TRBJ2-7
CSVEGLPEEQYF
TGCAGCGTTGAAGGCTTGCCGGAGGAGCAGTACTTC
>NA|NA|TRBV29-1|TRBJ1-2
CSVDKSGSYGYTF
TGCAGCGTTGATAAGTCAGGGTCATATGGCTACACCTTC
>NA|NA|TRBV15|TRBJ1-4
CATSRDPNEKLFF
TGTGCCACCAGCCGGGACCCTAATGAAAAACTGTTTTTT
>TRBD2|NA|TRBV7-2|TRBJ2-3
CASSISGGGADTQYF
TGTGCCAGCAGCATTAGCGGGGGAGGGGCAGATACGCAGTATTTT
>NA|NA|TRBV2|TRBJ2-3
CASSEGRGDTDTQYF
TGTGCCAGCAGTGAAGGGAGGGGGGACACAGATACGCAGTATTTT
>NA|NA|TRBV10-1|TRBJ1-3
CASSDSGVEDTIYF
TGCGCCAGCAGTGACTCAGGGGTGGAGGACACCATATATTTT
>NA|NA|TRBV7-2|TRBJ1-2
CASRTTGTQHYGYTF
TGTGCCAGCAGAACGACCGGGACCCAACACTATGGCTACACCTTC
>NA|once|TRBV11-2|TRBJ1-6
CASSLAGLYNSPLHF
TGTGCCAGCAGCTTAGCCGGGTTATATAATTCACCCCTCCACTTT
>NA|NA|TRBV5-6|TRBJ1-6
CASSRWDRPLPSPLHF
TGTGCCAGCAGCCGCTGGGACCGACCCTTACCATCACCCCTCCACTTT
>NA|NA|TRBV7-2|TRBJ1-2
CASSSGGGNLPYGYTF
TGTGCCAGCAGCTCGGGTGGGGGGAATTTACCCTATGGCTACACCTTC
>TRBD1|NA|TRBV6-5|TRBJ1-1
CASSPGQGWAEAFF
TGTGCCAGCAGTCCGGGACAGGGGTGGGCTGAAGCTTTCTTT
>TRBD2|NA|TRBV7-8|TRBJ2-5
CASSLDGGASETQYF
TGTGCCAGCAGCTTGGACGGGGGGGCCTCGGAGACCCAGTACTTC
>TRBD1|once|TRBV5-8|TRBJ1-1
CASSSITPAWTGPGTEAFF
TGTGCCAGCAGCTCGATAACCCCTGCCTGGACAGGGCCAGGCACTGAAGCTTTCTTT
>NA|NA|TRBV5-1|TRBJ1-1
CASSAQGLGTEAFF
TGCGCCAGCTCCGCACAGGGCCTTGGGACTGAAGCTTTCTTT
>NA|NA|TRBV5-1|TRBJ2-3
CASSLGGSTDTQYF
TGCGCCAGCAGCTTGGGGGGAAGCACAGATACGCAGTATTTT
>TRBD1|NA|TRBV5-6|TRBJ2-1
CASSLVGQGSEQFF
TGTGCCAGCAGCTTGGTTGGACAGGGAAGCGAGCAGTTCTTC
>NA|NA|TRBV7-9|TRBJ2-6
CASSSHRGYLGANVLTF
TGTGCCAGCAGCTCGCATCGGGGGTATCTCGGGGCCAACGTCCTGACTTTC
>TRBD1|few|TRBV4-3|TRBJ1-6
CASSQSTGEGSPLHF
TGCGCCAGCAGCCAGTCAACAGGGGAGGGTTCACCCCTCCACTTT
>NA|NA|TRBV6-1|TRBJ1-1
CASSVYRVPGSRVNTEAFF
TGTGCCAGCAGTGTCTACAGGGTGCCTGGTTCCCGGGTGAACACTGAAGCTTTCTTT
>NA|once|TRBV6-5|TRBJ1-2
CASSYPRGMGVYGYTF
TGTGCCAGCAGTTACCCTAGGGGGATGGGAGTCTATGGCTACACCTTC
>NA|NA|TRBV28|TRBJ2-2
CASSPSTGELFF
TGTGCCAGCAGTCCTTCCACCGGGGAGCTGTTTTTT
>NA|NA|TRBV5-4|TRBJ2-3
CASSATGTDTQYF
TGTGCCAGCAGCGCCACTGGCACAGATACGCAGTATTTT
>NA|NA|TRBV6-5|TRBJ2-3
CASSYLSGTDTQYF
TGTGCCAGCAGTTACTTGTCCGGCACAGATACGCAGTATTTT
>NA|NA|TRBV27|TRBJ1-2
CASSLSMSVLYGYTF
TGTGCCAGCAGTTTATCGATGTCGGTACTCTATGGCTACACCTTC
>NA|NA|TRBV7-9|TRBJ1-1
CASSLEWEGTEAFF
TGTGCCAGCAGCTTAGAATGGGAAGGGACTGAAGCTTTCTTT
>NA|NA|TRBV4-2|TRBJ1-2
CASSQDRLAYYGYTF
TGTGCCAGCAGCCAAGACAGGTTGGCTTACTATGGCTACACCTTC
>NA|once|TRBV6-5|TRBJ1-1
CASIPSPANTEAFF
TGTGCCAGCATCCCTTCGCCGGCGAACACTGAAGCTTTCTTT
>TRBD1|NA|TRBV7-9|TRBJ1-2
CASSLVPQGQGGYTF
TGTGCCAGCAGCTTAGTGCCGCAGGGACAGGGGGGCTACACCTTC
>NA|NA|TRBV6-6|TRBJ2-7
CASSTVYGAPIYEQYF
TGTGCCAGCAGTACCGTATACGGGGCACCAATCTACGAGCAGTACTTC
>NA|NA|TRBV5-1|TRBJ1-2
CATSPGANYGYTF
TGCGCCACCTCACCGGGGGCTAACTATGGCTACACCTTC
>NA|NA|TRBV10-3|TRBJ1-1
CAISAGANTEAFF
TGTGCCATCTCCGCCGGGGCCAACACTGAAGCTTTCTTT
>NA|NA|TRBV6-5|TRBJ2-7
CASSYEGAPRYEQYF
TGTGCCAGCAGTTACGAAGGGGCCCCCCGATACGAGCAGTACTTC